Sequencing of this TCR beta chain was carried out in a study of blood T cells in healthy people across ages. This clonotype was counted a few times. Its antigen remains unidentified. The donors, all healthy, were Caucasians living in Russia, aged 6 to 90. PBMCs, at least 6 million per sample, were isolated. For the second PCR, which ran for roughly 7 to 11 cycles, a sample-barcoded 5' primer and a J-beta primer mix were used. Each CDR3 protein gets one entry after TCRdb re-called the 5' RACE reads with MiXCR. The sample holds about 290,000 distinct CDR3 sequences, around 29% seen once. Study-wide results and caveats: Expanded clonotype shifts may have been confounded, as the donors had an unknown CMV status. As naive T cell percentage varied, TCR beta diversity correlated strongly with it.

In germline, CDR1 is MDHEN, CDR2 SYDVKM. Trimming took 4 bases from V and 2 from J, leaving 8 bases between them. The CDR3 spans 13 residues. The sequencing sample was made of blood. The clonotype was recovered from a woman aged 70-85 years in good health. J is TRBJ2-5 and V is TRBV28; D unresolved. This chain's CDR3 is CASSSQIQETQYF. In nucleotides, the CDR3 is TGTGCCAGCAGTTCCCAGATTCAAGAGACCCAGTACTTC.